This passage covers 7 T cell receptor beta chains from one sample sequenced in a study of blood T cell repertoires in COVID-19. Clones were read by immunoSEQ multiplex PCR, and TCRdb kept only the in-frame ones, dropping some. The sample has 250,000 to 300,000 clones, just over 90% seen once. Sequencing was performed on PBMCs or T cells enriched from blood (not recorded which). The receptors derive from a woman aged 40 to 50 with acute COVID-19.

The chain carries TRBV15 and TRBJ1-5; D ambiguous. This CDR3 region has 13 residues. Germline loops: CDR1 LNHNV, CDR2 YYDKDF (reference sequence). The V end lost 0 bases, the J end lost 4 bases, and 4 bases lay between the germline ends. CDR3 DNA sequence: TGTGCCACCAGCAGAGACAGAAATCAGCCCCAGCATTTT. It is translated as CATSRDRNQPQHF.

The V gene is TRBV28, the J gene TRBJ1-5, with D uncertain. Trimming shortened V by 5 bases and J by 1 base, and 9 bases separated the two germline ends. This CDR3 spans 14 amino acids. The V gene's germline CDR1 is MDHEN and CDR2 SYDVKM. The CDR3 sequence is CASSATNSNQPQHF. The CDR3 DNA reads TGTGCCAGCAGTGCGACAAACAGCAATCAGCCCCAGCATTTT.

V and J are TRBV5-4 and TRBJ2-3, with TRBD2 matching over 12 bases. Germline lookup yields CDR1 SGHNT and CDR2 YYREEE (reference sequence). CDR3 length equals 17 residues. V trimming: 0 bases; J trimming: 1 base; junction bases outside the gene matches: 3. The CDR3 bases are TGTGCCAGCAGCTTGGGACTAGCGGGGGTCCGCACAGATACGCAGTATTTT. Its translation is CASSLGLAGVRTDTQYF.

This chain links TRBV2 with TRBJ1-6; no clear D gene. The V end was cut by 4 bases, the J end by 7 bases, with 17 bases between. Germline CDR1 reads SNHLY; CDR2 reads FYNNEI. CDR3 length: 16 amino acids. DNA of the CDR3: TGTGCCAGCAGTGGAGGGCTGGCGAGAGGGAATTCACCCCTCCACTTT. The encoded protein is CASSGGLARGNSPLHF.

The V and J genes are TRBV18 and TRBJ1-6; weak D call: TRBD1 (6 bases). Germline V lookup: CDR1 KGHSH, CDR2 LQKENI. V was pared by 3 bases and J by 7 bases, with 16 bases between. CDR3 length: 16 residues. The CDR3 DNA reads TGTGCCAGCTCACCGGTCAGGGGAAGCCCGAATTCACCCCTCCACTTT. Its translation is CASSPVRGSPNSPLHF.

The chain recombines TRBV12-5 with TRBJ2-3; 7 bases align to TRBD1. CDR1 and CDR2 (germline): LGHNT, FRNRAP. The CDR3 runs to 15 residues. The V segment lost 8 bases and the J segment 2 bases; nucleotides outside the gene matches: 10. In DNA, the CDR3 is TGTGCTAGTCCTTTAGGGACAGCGGACACAGATACGCAGTATTTT. This codes for CASPLGTADTDTQYF.

The CDR3 region is CASSLGVAGDNEQFF. CDR3 in DNA: TGTGCCAGCAGCTTAGGTGTAGCGGGTGACAATGAGCAGTTCTTC. The rearrangement joins TRBV11-3 to TRBJ2-1, with TRBD2 identical over 7 bases. Trimming at V came to 1 base and at J to 5 bases, leaving 5 bases not matched to a gene. The germline V gene encodes CDR1 SGHNT and CDR2 YENEEA. There are 15 residues in the CDR3.